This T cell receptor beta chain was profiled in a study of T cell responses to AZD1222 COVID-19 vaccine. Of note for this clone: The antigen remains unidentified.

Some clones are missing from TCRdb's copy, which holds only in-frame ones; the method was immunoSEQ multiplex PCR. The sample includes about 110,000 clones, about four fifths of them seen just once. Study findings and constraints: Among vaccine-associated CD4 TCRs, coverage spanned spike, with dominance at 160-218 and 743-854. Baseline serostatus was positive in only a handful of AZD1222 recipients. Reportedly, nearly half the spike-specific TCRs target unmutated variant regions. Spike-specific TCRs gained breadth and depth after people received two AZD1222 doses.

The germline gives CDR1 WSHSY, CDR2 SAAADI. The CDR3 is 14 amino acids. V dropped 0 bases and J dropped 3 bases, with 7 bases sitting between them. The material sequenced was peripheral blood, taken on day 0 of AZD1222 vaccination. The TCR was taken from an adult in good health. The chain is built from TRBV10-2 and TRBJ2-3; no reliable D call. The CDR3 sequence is CASSESTVTDTQYF. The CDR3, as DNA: TGCGCCAGCAGTGAGTCTACGGTGACAGATACGCAGTATTTT.